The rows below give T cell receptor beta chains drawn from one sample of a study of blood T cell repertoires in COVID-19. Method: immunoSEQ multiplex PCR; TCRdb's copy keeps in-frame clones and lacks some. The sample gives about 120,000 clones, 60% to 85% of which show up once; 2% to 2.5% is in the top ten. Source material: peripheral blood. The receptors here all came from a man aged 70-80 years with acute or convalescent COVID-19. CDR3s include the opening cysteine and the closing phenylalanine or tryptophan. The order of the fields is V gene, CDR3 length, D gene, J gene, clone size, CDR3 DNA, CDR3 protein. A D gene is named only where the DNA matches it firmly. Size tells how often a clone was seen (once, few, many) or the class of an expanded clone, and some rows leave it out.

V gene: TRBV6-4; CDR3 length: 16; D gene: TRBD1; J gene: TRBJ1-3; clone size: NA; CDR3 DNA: TGTGCCAGCATGTCACCACAGGGGGCTTATGGAAACACCATATATTTT; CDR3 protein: CASMSPQGAYGNTIYF
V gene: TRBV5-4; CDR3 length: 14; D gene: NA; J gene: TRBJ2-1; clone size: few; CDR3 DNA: TGTGCCAGCAGCTTGGACAGGGCGAGTAATGAGCAGTTCTTC; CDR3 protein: CASSLDRASNEQFF
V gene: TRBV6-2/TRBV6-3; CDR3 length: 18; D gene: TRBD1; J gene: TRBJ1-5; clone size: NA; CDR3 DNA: TGTGCCAGCAGTTACGGGACAGGGCGGGTCGGGAGCAATCAGCCCCAGCATTTT; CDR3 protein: CASSYGTGRVGSNQPQHF
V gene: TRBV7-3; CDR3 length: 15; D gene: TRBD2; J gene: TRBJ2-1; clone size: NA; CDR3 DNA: TGTGCCAGCAGCCGGAGCGGGGGGGTCCACAATGAGCAGTTCTTC; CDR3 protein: CASSRSGGVHNEQFF
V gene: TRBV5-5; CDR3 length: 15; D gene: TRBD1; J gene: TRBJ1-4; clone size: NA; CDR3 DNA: TGTGCCAGCAGCCCCCTACTGAACAGGGGCGAAAAACTGTTTTTT; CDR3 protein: CASSPLLNRGEKLFF
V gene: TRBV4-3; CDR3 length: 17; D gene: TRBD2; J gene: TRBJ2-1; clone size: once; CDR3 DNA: TGCGCCAGCAGCCAGACCCTTACTAGCGGGGTTGGGAATGAGCAGTTCTTC; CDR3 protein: CASSQTLTSGVGNEQFF
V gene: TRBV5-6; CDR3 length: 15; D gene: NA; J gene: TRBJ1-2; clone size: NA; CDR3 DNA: TGTGCCAGCAGTTACCCCGGGACACAACACAATGGCTACACCTTC; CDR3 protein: CASSYPGTQHNGYTF
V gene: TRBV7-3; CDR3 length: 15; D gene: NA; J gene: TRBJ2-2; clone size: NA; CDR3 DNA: TGTGCCAGCAGCCTAACCCCAGGGATCACCGGGGAGCTGTTTTTT; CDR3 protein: CASSLTPGITGELFF
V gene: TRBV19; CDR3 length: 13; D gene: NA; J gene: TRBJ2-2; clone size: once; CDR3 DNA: TGTGCCAGTAGGACATCCGCCACCGGGGAGCTGTTTTTT; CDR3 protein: CASRTSATGELFF
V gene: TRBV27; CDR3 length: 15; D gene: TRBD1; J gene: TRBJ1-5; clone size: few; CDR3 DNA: TGTGCCAGCAGTTTCACAGGGGGCTTCAATCAGCCCCAGCATTTT; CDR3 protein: CASSFTGGFNQPQHF
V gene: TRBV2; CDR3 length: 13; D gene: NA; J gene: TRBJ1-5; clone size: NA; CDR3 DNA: TGTGCCAGCGTCAGGGAATCCAATCAGCCCCAGCATTTT; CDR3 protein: CASVRESNQPQHF
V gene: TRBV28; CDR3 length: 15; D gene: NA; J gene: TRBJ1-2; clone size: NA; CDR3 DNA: TGTGCCAGCCGGGGGTCTCCCGAAGGAGTCTATGGCTACACCTTC; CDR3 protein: CASRGSPEGVYGYTF
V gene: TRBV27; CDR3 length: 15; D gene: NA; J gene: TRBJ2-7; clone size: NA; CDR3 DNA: TGTGCCAGCAGTTTATTGGCAGGTCGTACCTACGAGCAGTACTTC; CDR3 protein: CASSLLAGRTYEQYF
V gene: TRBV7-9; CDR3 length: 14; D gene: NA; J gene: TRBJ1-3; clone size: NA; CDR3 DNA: TGTGCCAGCAGCTTATACGGCCGAGAGGACACCATATATTTT; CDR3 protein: CASSLYGREDTIYF
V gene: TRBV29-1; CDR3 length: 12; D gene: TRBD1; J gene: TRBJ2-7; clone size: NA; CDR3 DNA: TGCAGCGTTAGACAGGGACCCTACGAGCAGTACTTC; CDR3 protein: CSVRQGPYEQYF
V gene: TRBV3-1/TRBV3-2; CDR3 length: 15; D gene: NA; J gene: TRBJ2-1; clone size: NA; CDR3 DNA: TGTGCCAGCAGCCAAGCCCCCCTCTCCTACAATGAGCAGTTCTTC; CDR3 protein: CASSQAPLSYNEQFF
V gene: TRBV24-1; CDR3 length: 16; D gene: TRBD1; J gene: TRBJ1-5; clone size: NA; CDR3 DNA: TGTGCCACCAGTGATCCCGGGACAGGGTCCGGTCAGCCCCAGCATTTT; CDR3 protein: CATSDPGTGSGQPQHF
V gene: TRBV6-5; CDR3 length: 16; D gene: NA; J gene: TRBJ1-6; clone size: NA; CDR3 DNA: TGTGCCAGCAGTTACTCAGGGGCTAACTCGAAATCACCCCTCCACTTT; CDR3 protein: CASSYSGANSKSPLHF
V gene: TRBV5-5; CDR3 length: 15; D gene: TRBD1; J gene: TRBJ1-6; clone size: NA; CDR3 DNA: TGTGCCAGCAGCAGAGGACAGGGCTATAATTCACCCCTCCACTTT; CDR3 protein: CASSRGQGYNSPLHF
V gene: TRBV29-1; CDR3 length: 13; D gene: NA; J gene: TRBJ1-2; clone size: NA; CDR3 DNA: TGCAGCGCTGCGCCCGGGGGAGACTATGGCTACACCTTC; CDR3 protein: CSAAPGGDYGYTF
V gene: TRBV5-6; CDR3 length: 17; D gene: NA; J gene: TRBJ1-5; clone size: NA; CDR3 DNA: TGTGCCAGCAGCTTGGCCGCGGGGGCGGACAGCAATCAGCCCCAGCATTTT; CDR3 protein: CASSLAAGADSNQPQHF
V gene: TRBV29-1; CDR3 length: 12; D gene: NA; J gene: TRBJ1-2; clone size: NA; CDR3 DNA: TGCAGCGTTGCGTCACGGTTCTATGGCTACACCTTC; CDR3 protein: CSVASRFYGYTF
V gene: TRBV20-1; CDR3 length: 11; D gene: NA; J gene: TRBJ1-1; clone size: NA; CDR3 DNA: TGCAGTGCGTTGGGCCTCACTGAAGCTTTCTTT; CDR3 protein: CSALGLTEAFF
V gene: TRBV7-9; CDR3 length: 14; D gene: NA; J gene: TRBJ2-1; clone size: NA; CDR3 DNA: TGTGCCTATAACAGGGCGAGCTCCTACAATGAGCAGTTCTTC; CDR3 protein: CAYNRASSYNEQFF
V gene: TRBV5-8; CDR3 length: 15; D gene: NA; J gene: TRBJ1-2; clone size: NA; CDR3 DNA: TGTGCCAGTTCGGACAGACTTTTCAATAACTATGGCTACACCTTC; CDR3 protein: CASSDRLFNNYGYTF
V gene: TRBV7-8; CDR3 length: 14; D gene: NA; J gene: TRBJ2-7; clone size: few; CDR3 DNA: TGTGCCAGCAGCTTAGCGGGGGGAACCTACGAGCAGTACTTC; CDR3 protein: CASSLAGGTYEQYF
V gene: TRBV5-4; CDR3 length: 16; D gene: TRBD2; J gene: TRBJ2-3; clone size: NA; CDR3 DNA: TGTGCCAGCAGCCCGGGTGGACTAGCGGGTACAGATACGCAGTATTTT; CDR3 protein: CASSPGGLAGTDTQYF
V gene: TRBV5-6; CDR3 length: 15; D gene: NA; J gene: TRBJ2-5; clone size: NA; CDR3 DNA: TGTGCCAGCAGCTTGGGTCCAGGGGAGGGGGAGACCCAGTACTTC; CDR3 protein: CASSLGPGEGETQYF
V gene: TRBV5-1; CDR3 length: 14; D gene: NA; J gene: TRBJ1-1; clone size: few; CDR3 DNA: TGCGCCAGCAGCACCACACGCCCGAACACTGAAGCTTTCTTT; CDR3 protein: CASSTTRPNTEAFF
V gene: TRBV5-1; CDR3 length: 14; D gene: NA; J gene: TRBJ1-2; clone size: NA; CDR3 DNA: TGCGCCAGCAGCTTGGGGGGCAGCTTCTATGGCTACACCTTC; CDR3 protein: CASSLGGSFYGYTF